Shown below are 13 T cell receptor beta chains from a single sample sequenced in a study of shared clonotypes between healthy human individuals. The data were produced by immunoSEQ multiplex PCR, yet TCRdb's version contains in-frame clones alone and is incomplete. This sample has about 2.4 million clones, with more than 90% found just once. Sequenced material: naive CD4+ T cells sorted from blood. Subset noted: CD45RA+ positively selected. Receptor source: a man aged 18-30 years in good health.

On this clone itself: The sample carries other DNA sequences with the same CDR3. The gene calls are TRBV5-1 and TRBJ2-5; TRBD2 aligns across 8 bases. The CDR3 is made up of 15 amino acids. V lost 0 bases to trimming and J lost 2 bases; unmatched junction nucleotides: 3. Germline-derived CDR1 and CDR2 are SGHRS and YFSETQ. The CDR3 protein is CASSLASGPQETQYF. For the CDR3, the DNA is TGCGCCAGCAGCTTGGCTAGCGGGCCTCAAGAGACCCAGTACTTC.

This clone was detected only a few times. This chain links TRBV28 with TRBJ1-2; 9 bases agree with TRBD1. CDR3 length: 15 amino acids. Germline V CDR1 and CDR2: MDHEN, SYDVKM. V lost 5 bases and J lost 4; bases outside the gene matches: 8. This CDR3 is CASSPYRGLFYGYTF. CDR3 sequence (DNA): TGTGCCAGCAGTCCCTACAGGGGGCTTTTCTATGGCTACACCTTC.

Note on this clone: Other nucleotide sequences in the sample specify the same CDR3. The gene calls are TRBV7-9 and TRBJ1-5; D call uncertain. Germline V CDR1 and CDR2: SEHNR, FQNEAQ (reference sequence). Trimming stripped 3 bases from V and 2 bases from J, with 8 bases between. CDR3 length equals 14 residues. In DNA form, the CDR3 reads TGTGCCAGCAGCTTCGGGCAGGGCAATCAGCCCCAGCATTTT. This gives the protein CASSFGQGNQPQHF.

As concerns this clone: Other DNA sequences within the sample encode an identical CDR3. The gene calls are TRBV30 and TRBJ2-7, with 10 bases matching TRBD1. V lost 5 bases and J lost 4; bases outside the gene matches: 2. CDR1 GTSNPN and CDR2 SVGIG come from the germline V gene (reference sequence). The CDR3 covers 12 residues. CDR3 region: CAWGTGAYEQYF. The CDR3 DNA follows: TGTGCCTGGGGGACAGGGGCGTACGAGCAGTACTTC.

The rearrangement links TRBV28 to TRBJ2-7; D uncertain. CDR1 MDHEN and CDR2 SYDVKM come from the germline V gene. The CDR3 has 12 residues. V was shortened by 6 bases and J by 3 bases, with 9 bases between the two germline ends. CDR3 nucleotide sequence: TGTGCCAGCAGGGGTGTACTCTACGAGCAGTACTTC. It encodes CASRGVLYEQYF.

CDR3 amino acids: CASSTRAGGKEDEQYF. In nucleotides, the CDR3 is TGTGCCAGCAGCACCCGGGCAGGCGGAAAAGAGGACGAGCAGTACTTC. The rearrangement joins TRBV11-3 to TRBJ2-7; D gene uncertain. The CDR3 runs 16 residues. The germline V and J ends were trimmed by 5 bases and 5 bases, with 22 bases remaining between them. The germline V gene has CDR1 SGHNT and CDR2 YENEEA.

The chain recombines TRBV5-6 with TRBJ2-7, with a possible D match to TRBD2 (5 bases). The V gene lost 3 bases and the J gene lost 2 bases, with 15 bases spanning the gap. This CDR3 spans 15 amino acids. In germline, CDR1 is SGHDT, CDR2 YYEEEE. The CDR3 region is CASSYRAEPAYEQYF. As DNA, the CDR3 is TGTGCCAGCAGCTATCGAGCGGAGCCGGCCTACGAGCAGTACTTC.

The gene calls are TRBV18 and TRBJ2-3; the D gene is possibly TRBD1 (5 bases). The CDR3 spans 15 residues. Trimming removed 3 bases from V and 2 bases from J, with 12 bases in between. Germline CDR1 and CDR2: KGHSH and LQKENI. Here the CDR3 DNA reads TGTGCCAGCTCACCGTTCTCGACAGTCACAGATACGCAGTATTTT. This translates into CASSPFSTVTDTQYF.

The chain links TRBV9 to TRBJ1-1; D gene unclear. This CDR3 has 14 residues. The V and J ends lost 0 bases and 1 base respectively, with 7 bases between them. Looked up from germline, CDR1 is SGDLS and CDR2 is YYNGEE. The CDR3 sequence is CASSVEQWNTEAFF. CDR3 nucleotides: TGTGCCAGCAGCGTAGAACAGTGGAACACTGAAGCTTTCTTT.

The chain joins TRBV6-1 to TRBJ2-5, with TRBD2 matching 11 bases. Germline CDR1 is MNHNS and CDR2 is SASEGT. The CDR3 is 17 amino acids. After removal of 1 base from V and 2 bases from J, the junction contained 6 bases not matched to a gene. CDR3 in amino acids: CASSEGLAGGLQETQYF. In DNA, the CDR3 is TGTGCCAGCAGTGAAGGGCTAGCGGGGGGTTTACAAGAGACCCAGTACTTC.

Comment on this clone: At one end, the junction sequence differs from germline, possibly due to a read error. The chain is built from TRBV5-6 and TRBJ2-3, with a tentative D call TRBD1 (6 bases). CDR1 is SGHDT and CDR2 is YYEEEE in the germline V gene. CDR3 length: 12 amino acids. Written as DNA, the CDR3 is TGTGCCAGCAGCTTGGCCCAGGGGCGTTCGAATTTT. It translates to CASSLAQGRSNF.

This chain uses TRBV10-2 with TRBJ1-1, with D perhaps matching TRBD1 (5 bases). The germline V gene has CDR1 WSHSY and CDR2 SAAADI. The CDR3 contains 14 residues. Trimming removed 0 bases from V and 7 bases from J, with 12 bases in between. CDR3 sequence (DNA): TGCGCCAGCAGTGAGTCGGGGAATCAGGGTGAAGCTTTCTTT. Translation: CASSESGNQGEAFF.

CDR3 sequence (DNA): TGTGCCTGGGGACAGGGGCAGCCCAACTATGGCTACACCTTC. This gives the protein CAWGQGQPNYGYTF. V usage is TRBV30 and J usage is TRBJ1-2, with TRBD1 matching over 9 bases. With 5 bases clipped from V and 2 bases from J, the junction kept 6 bases outside the gene matches. The CDR3 contains 14 residues. Germline lookup yields CDR1 GTSNPN and CDR2 SVGIG (reference sequence).